The T cell receptor beta chain described here comes from a study of blood T cell repertoires in COVID-19. Turning to the study itself: The samples span acute and convalescent COVID-19 from the United States, Italy and Spain.

The CDR3 is 13 amino acids. Per the germline V gene, CDR1 is SGDLS and CDR2 is YYNGEE. Trimming removed 0 bases at V and 5 bases at J, with 9 bases between. Method: immunoSEQ multiplex PCR; TCRdb's copy keeps in-frame clones and lacks some. The top ten hold around 1.9% of the sample, which has fewer than 90,000 clones, 88% seen once. Input material: peripheral blood. The receptor comes from a woman of 80 years or more with active or convalescent COVID-19. This chain uses TRBV9 with TRBJ2-7, with unresolved D. CDR3 sequence reads: CASSVGEIHEQYF. The CDR3 DNA reads TGTGCCAGCAGCGTAGGTGAGATCCACGAGCAGTACTTC.